This T cell receptor beta chain is from a study of HIV-infected patients and healthy controls. By proportion, this clonotype is medium-sized. The CDR3 is made up of 13 amino acids. The germline CDR1 and CDR2 sequences are ENHRY and SYGVKD. Trimming took off 6 bases at V and 4 bases at J, with 13 bases between the two ends. All unsorted peripheral T cells were captured because whole blood was used without fractionation. 500 ng RNA was reverse transcribed with alpha and beta constant-region primers. Using multiplexing indices, alpha and beta chain libraries were generated apart by chain-specific third strand synthesis. TCRdb re-called the 5' RACE reads with MiXCR, one entry per CDR3 protein. Of under 11,000 distinct CDR3 sequences detected, around 8% appear once; the ten largest clones hold about 5.7%.

The TCR sequence derives from an adult in good health. The V and J genes are TRBV10-3 and TRBJ2-7; possibly TRBD1 or TRBD2 for D (5 bases each). Sequencing was done on a sample of blood. This CDR3 is CAISQGGPYEQYF. The CDR3 region has the DNA TGTGCCATCAGCCAGGGCGGGCCGTACGAGCAGTACTTC.